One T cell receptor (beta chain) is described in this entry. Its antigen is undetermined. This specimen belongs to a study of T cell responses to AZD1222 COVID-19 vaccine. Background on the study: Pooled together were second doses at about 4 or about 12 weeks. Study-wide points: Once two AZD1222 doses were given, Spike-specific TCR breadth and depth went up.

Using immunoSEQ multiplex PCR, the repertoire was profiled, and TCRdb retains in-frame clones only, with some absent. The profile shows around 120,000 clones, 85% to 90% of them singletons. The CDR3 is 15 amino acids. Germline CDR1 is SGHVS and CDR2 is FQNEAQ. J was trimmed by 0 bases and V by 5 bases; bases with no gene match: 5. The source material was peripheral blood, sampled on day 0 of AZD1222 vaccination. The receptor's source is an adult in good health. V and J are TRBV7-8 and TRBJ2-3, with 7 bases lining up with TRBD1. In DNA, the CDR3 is TGTGCCAGCAGCCCAGGGGGTCCTAGCACAGATACGCAGTATTTT. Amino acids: CASSPGGPSTDTQYF.